This paragraph reports one T cell receptor beta chain. Its antigen is not known. The CDR3 consists of 18 residues. The germline V gene has CDR1 MNHEY and CDR2 SVGEGT. V was pared by 3 bases and J by 1 base, with 16 bases between. The entry originates in a study of T cell repertoires in cytomegalovirus infection. Whole-study context: Public TCR beta signatures indicated both CMV infection and matching HLA type. Study outcomes and limitations: The response measured ex vivo was dominated by TCR beta clonotypes (HLA-C-restricted and CMV-specific). The study identified carriers of CMV plus the relevant HLA from cumulative public TCR beta family frequency.

TCRdb redid the calling of the reads with MiXCR, one entry per CDR3 protein. The sample includes about 310,000 distinct CDR3 sequences, approximately 25% of them seen just once. The V and J genes are TRBV6-2 or TRBV6-3 and TRBJ2-6; the D gene is possibly TRBD1 (5 bases). The input for sequencing was cultured PBMCs, taken from culture after CMV antigen stimulation. This receptor was identified in a human donor in good health (CMV status not recorded). Some clones in this sample may be carry-over from other donors' samples. The CDR3 region has the DNA TGTGCCAGCAGTTATCAGGACACCCGTGGGTCTGGGGCCAACGTCCTGACTTTC. Amino acids: CASSYQDTRGSGANVLTF.